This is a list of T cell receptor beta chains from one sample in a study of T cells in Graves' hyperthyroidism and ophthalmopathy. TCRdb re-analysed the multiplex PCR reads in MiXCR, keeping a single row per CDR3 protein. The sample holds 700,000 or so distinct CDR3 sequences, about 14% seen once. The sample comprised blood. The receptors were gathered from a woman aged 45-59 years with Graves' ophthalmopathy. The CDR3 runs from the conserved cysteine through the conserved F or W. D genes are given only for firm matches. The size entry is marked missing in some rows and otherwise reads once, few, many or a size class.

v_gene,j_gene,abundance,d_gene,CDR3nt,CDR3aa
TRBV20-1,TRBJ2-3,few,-,TGCAGTGCTAGAGATTCAAGCGGATCCCTGGATACGCAGTATTTT,CSARDSSGSLDTQYF
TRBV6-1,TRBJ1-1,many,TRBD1,TGTGCCAGCAGTTCCTACAGGGGAGGAGCTGAAGCTTTCTTT,CASSSYRGGAEAFF
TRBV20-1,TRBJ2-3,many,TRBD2,TGCAGTGCTAGAAGTGGGGGGGGCACAGATACGCAGTATTTT,CSARSGGGTDTQYF
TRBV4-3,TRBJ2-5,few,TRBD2,TGCGCCAGCAGCCAGAACTCCGGGACTAGAACGGAGACCCAGTACTTC,CASSQNSGTRTETQYF
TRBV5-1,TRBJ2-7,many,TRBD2,TGCGCCAGCAGCTTGACGGCTAGCGGGAGTTACGAGCAGTACTTC,CASSLTASGSYEQYF
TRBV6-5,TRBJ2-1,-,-,TGTGCCAGCGGTTACCGGACGGGGACTGGCAATGAGCAGTTCTTC,CASGYRTGTGNEQFF
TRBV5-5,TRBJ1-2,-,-,TGTGCCAGCAGCGGCGGGACTTCCAATGGCTACACCTTC,CASSGGTSNGYTF
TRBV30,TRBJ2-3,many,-,TGTGCCTGGAGTGTCGTCGGGGCTAGCACAGATACGCAGTATTTT,CAWSVVGASTDTQYF
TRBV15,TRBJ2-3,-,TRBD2,TGTGCCACCAGCAGCCCCGGTGTGGGCGGGAGATCGGCAGATACGCAGTATTTT,CATSSPGVGGRSADTQYF
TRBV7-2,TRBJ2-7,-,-,TGTGCCAGCAGCTTAACAACTTTCGACAGGACACACGAGCAGTACTTC,CASSLTTFDRTHEQYF
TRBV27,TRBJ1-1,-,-,TGTGCCAGCAGTTTTCCGGGCAGGGATGCTTTCTTT,CASSFPGRDAFF
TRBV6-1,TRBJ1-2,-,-,TGTGCCAGCAGCAAAAGACAGGCCTTAATCCGTATTTATGGCTACACCTTC,CASSKRQALIRIYGYTF
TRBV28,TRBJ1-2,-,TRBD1,TGTGCCAGCAGTTTATGGAGGACAGGGGGCGTCTATGGCTACACCTTC,CASSLWRTGGVYGYTF
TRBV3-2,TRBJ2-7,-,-,TGTGCCAGCAGAAAAACGGGACAGAACTACGAGCAGTACTTC,CASRKTGQNYEQYF
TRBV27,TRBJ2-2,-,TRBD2,TGTGCCAGCAAGCCCGGGACTAGCGGGAGCCTTACGCGGACCGGGGAGCTGTTTTTT,CASKPGTSGSLTRTGELFF
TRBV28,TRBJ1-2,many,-,TGTGCCAGCAGTTTAGGTGACCGCTCTAACTATGGCTACACCTTC,CASSLGDRSNYGYTF
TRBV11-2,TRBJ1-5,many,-,TGTGCCAGCAGTGTCAAGGCCAATCAGCCCCAGCATTTT,CASSVKANQPQHF
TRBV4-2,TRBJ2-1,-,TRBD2,TGTGCCAGCAGCCAGGTGACTAGCGGGACCTACAATGAGCAGTTCTTC,CASSQVTSGTYNEQFF
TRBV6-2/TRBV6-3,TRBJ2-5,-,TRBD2,TGTGCCAGCAGTTGGACTAGCGGGAGGACCCAAGAGACCCAGTACTTC,CASSWTSGRTQETQYF
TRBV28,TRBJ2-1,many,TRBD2,TGTGCCAGCAGTCCTATGGGGACTAGCGAAAGTGAGCAGTTCTTC,CASSPMGTSESEQFF
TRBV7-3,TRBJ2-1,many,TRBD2,TGTGCCAGCAGTCGTGGGACTAGCGGGAGTCCGTCCTACAATGAGCAGTTCTTC,CASSRGTSGSPSYNEQFF
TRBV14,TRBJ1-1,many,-,TGTGCCAGCAGCCAAGGGCCGGAAGCTTTCTTT,CASSQGPEAFF
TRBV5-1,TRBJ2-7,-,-,TGCGCCAGCAGCTTGGCCGGGACTCCCTCCTACGAGCAGTACTTC,CASSLAGTPSYEQYF
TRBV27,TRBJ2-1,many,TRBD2,TGTGCCAGCAGTCCAACTAGCGGGAGGCGGAATGAGCAGTTCTTC,CASSPTSGRRNEQFF
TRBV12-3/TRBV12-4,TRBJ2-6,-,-,TGTGCCAGCAGTTCGGGTATCTCTGGGGCCAACGTCCTGACTTTC,CASSSGISGANVLTF
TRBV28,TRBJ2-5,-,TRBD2,TGTGCCAGCAGTTTATTCGGGGAGGGGCTTAAGACCCAGTACTTC,CASSLFGEGLKTQYF
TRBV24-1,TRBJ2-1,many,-,TGTGCCACCAGTGATCCCCTTACCAATGAGCAGTTCTTC,CATSDPLTNEQFF
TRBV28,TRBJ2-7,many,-,TGTGCCAGCAGACCCGAGCACGGGGTCCCCTACGAGCAGTACTTC,CASRPEHGVPYEQYF
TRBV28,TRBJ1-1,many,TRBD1,TGTGCCAGCAGCCTGGGACAGGGGGCATTCACTGAAGCTTTCTTT,CASSLGQGAFTEAFF
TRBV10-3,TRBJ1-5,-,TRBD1,TGTGCCATCAGGGACAGGGAGGATCAGCCCCAGCATTTT,CAIRDREDQPQHF
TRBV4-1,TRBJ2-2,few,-,TGCGCCAGCAGCAAAGACGGAGCGAACACCGGGGAGCTGTTTTTT,CASSKDGANTGELFF
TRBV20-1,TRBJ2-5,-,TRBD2,TGCAGTGCTTCCCCGGTTTTGGGGGCCGGGCGGGGGGAGGCCCAGTACTTC,CSASPVLGAGRGEAQYF
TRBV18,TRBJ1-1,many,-,TGTGCCAGCTCACCATTCTCAGGGGTGGCTGAAGCTTTCTTT,CASSPFSGVAEAFF
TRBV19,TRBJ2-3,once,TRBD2,TGTGCCAGTAGTCACCCTTGGCGGGAGAGACGCACAGATACGCAGTATTTT,CASSHPWRERRTDTQYF
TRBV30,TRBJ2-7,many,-,TGTGCCTGGAGACGCGTCGGGGACGAGCAGTACTTC,CAWRRVGDEQYF
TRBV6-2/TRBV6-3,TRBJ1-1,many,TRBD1,TGTGCCAGCAGTTACAGGGACAGTCGGACGGACACTGAAGCTTTCTTT,CASSYRDSRTDTEAFF
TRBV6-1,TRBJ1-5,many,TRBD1,TGTGCCAGCAGGCAGGGGGGTTTCAATCAGCCCCAGCATTTT,CASRQGGFNQPQHF
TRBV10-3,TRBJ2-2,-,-,TGTGCCATCAGTTTAAAGGGCGGTGACGGCGGGGAGCTGTTTTTT,CAISLKGGDGGELFF
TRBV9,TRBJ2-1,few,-,TGTGCCAGCAGCGTTGTGGGACTTGACTACAATGAGCAGTTCTTC,CASSVVGLDYNEQFF
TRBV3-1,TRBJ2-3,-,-,TGTGCCAGCAGCCTAGCGCCCACCACAGATGCGCAGTATTTT,CASSLAPTTDAQYF
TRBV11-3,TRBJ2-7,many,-,TGTGCCAGCAGCTTAGGAGGGCGGGACCTAGTGGAGCAGTACTTC,CASSLGGRDLVEQYF